Listed below are T cell receptor beta chains from one sample, sequenced in a study of graft-versus-host responses after intestinal transplantation. Only in-frame clones appear in the TCRdb table, and some are missing; sequencing was by immunoSEQ multiplex PCR. The sample consists of 9,500 to 15,000 clones, 93% of them appearing once. The sample in question was PBMCs, obtained roughly 110 days after intestinal transplant. These receptors were collected from a human patient who received an intestinal transplant, so some T cells may come from the graft donor. Both conserved end residues are part of each CDR3. Each record gives: CDR3 length, V gene, D gene, J gene, clone size, CDR3 DNA, CDR3 protein. D genes are given only for firm matches. Rows give clone size only sometimes, using once, few, many, or a class for an expanded clone.

13	TRBV19	.	TRBJ1-5	.	TGTGCCAGTAGTATGGGCTTCAATCAGCCCCAGCATTTT	CASSMGFNQPQHF
14	TRBV6-5	TRBD1	TRBJ1-2	.	TGTGCCAGCAGTTACGGACAGGGGAACTATGGCTACACCTTC	CASSYGQGNYGYTF
16	TRBV13	TRBD2	TRBJ2-3	.	TGTGCCAGCAGCCCTAGCGGGATCGGTAGCACAGATACGCAGTATTTT	CASSPSGIGSTDTQYF
17	TRBV6-1	.	TRBJ1-5	.	TGTGCCAGCAGTGACGTGGCAGGGGATGTGGGCAATCAGCCCCAGCATTTT	CASSDVAGDVGNQPQHF
13	TRBV27	.	TRBJ2-7	.	TGTGCCAGCAGTTCCCCCTATGCGCGCGAGCAGTACTTC	CASSSPYAREQYF
15	TRBV7-9	.	TRBJ2-2	.	TGTGCCAGCAGCTTACCCGGGCTAAACACCGGGGAGCTGTTTTTT	CASSLPGLNTGELFF
15	TRBV6-5	.	TRBJ1-1	.	TGTGCCAGCAGTTACTCGACCGGTCCGAACACTGAAGCTTTCTTT	CASSYSTGPNTEAFF
15	TRBV5-8	.	TRBJ2-4	.	TGTGCCAGCAGCTTACTACTTAGAGCCAAAAACATTCAGTACTTC	CASSLLLRAKNIQYF
15	TRBV6-6	.	TRBJ2-5	few	TGTGCCAGCGCTATCCCAGCGGATGGGAAAGAGACCCAGTACTTC	CASAIPADGKETQYF
12	TRBV6-5	.	TRBJ1-1	once	TGTGCCAGCAGTTTAAACGGGGCTGAAGCTTTCTTT	CASSLNGAEAFF
13	TRBV18	.	TRBJ1-1	.	TGTGCCAGCTCACCGACGGGGGGGACTGAAGCTTTCTTT	CASSPTGGTEAFF
15	TRBV6-9	.	TRBJ2-5	.	TGTGCCAGCAGTTACGGGCTGGGGTACCAAGAGACCCAGTACTTC	CASSYGLGYQETQYF
17	TRBV4-2	.	TRBJ2-2	.	TGTGCCAGCAGCCAGACCCCCCGCGTTCTTAACACCGGGGAGCTGTTTTTT	CASSQTPRVLNTGELFF
15	TRBV10-3	.	TRBJ2-1	.	TGTGCCATCAGTGGGGGTGGGGGAACCTACAATGAGCAGTTCTTC	CAISGGGGTYNEQFF
13	TRBV9	.	TRBJ2-7	once	TGTGCCAGCAGCGTAGAGTGGGTCGGCGAGCAGTACTTC	CASSVEWVGEQYF
14	TRBV7-9	.	TRBJ1-4	.	TGTGCCAGCAGCTTTGACAGGCGGAACGAAAAACTGTTTTTT	CASSFDRRNEKLFF
13	TRBV19	.	TRBJ1-5	.	TGTGCCAGTAGTATAGGGGGCAATCAGCCCCAGCATTTT	CASSIGGNQPQHF
11	TRBV5-1	.	TRBJ1-3	.	TGCGCCAGCACGGAAGGAAACACCATATATTTT	CASTEGNTIYF
15	TRBV28	TRBD1	TRBJ1-2	.	TGTGCCAGAATGACGGGACAGGATACTAACTATGGCTACACCTTC	CARMTGQDTNYGYTF
13	TRBV5-4	.	TRBJ2-1	.	TGTGCCAGCAGCTTGGCCACCTACAATGAGCAGTTCTTC	CASSLATYNEQFF